This record concerns one TCR beta chain sequence. This clone was counted many times. Its antigen specificity is not known. One base away there is no much larger clone; base qualities are not given. This sample is drawn from a study of blood T cell repertoires in COVID-19 (dated by TCRdb to about 2020). Broadly, across the study: Samples from collaborators originated in the United States, Italy and Spain and spanned both the acute and convalescent phases of COVID-19. Sample metadata almost always included a de-identified subject ID, COVID-19 status, age in years and sex. Deeply sampled blood TCRbeta repertoires from subjects exposed to, actively infected with, or recovered from COVID-19 were included in the dataset. The repertoires were made available in a free public database intended to serve as a resource for research on the immune response to SARS-CoV-2. Samples came from the ongoing ImmuneRACE study (first 160 participants) plus 1,254 subjects from 6 global collaborators. The material from the prospective study consisted of cDNA or gDNA derived from T cells, B-cell-depleted T cells, or PBMCs. Where HLA class I and class II types were available, the types were taken from metadata supplied by the sample provider, not from assay-based typing. Results the study describes overall, beyond this receptor: How much clinical and demographic metadata was included differed by source and by participant, and the metadata was provided uncurated.

Enrolling through a virtual design, the prospective study's participants ranged in age from roughly 18 to 89 years and lived across 24 United States geographic areas. In the prospective study, cohorts were assigned on the basis of participant-reported clinical history obtained from a screening survey and a study questionnaire. Recovered participants in ImmuneRACE Cohort 3 were defined as having two consecutive negative NP/OP PCR tests, clearance from a healthcare professional, or resolution of symptoms. Mobile phlebotomists in the prospective study collected whole blood, serum and a nasopharyngeal or oropharyngeal swab from every participant. Over a roughly two-month period, participants in the prospective study had the option of providing additional blood draws and questionnaires. Blood samples from the prospective study were shipped frozen or at room temperature prior to DNA extraction. The immunoSEQ Assay, a bias-controlled multiplex PCR, was used to amplify TCRbeta CDR3 regions from genomic DNA. Per the source publication's procedure: The number of nucleated cells in each sample was estimated from the amplification of reference gene primers within the assay. Sequence reads were collapsed and filtered to measure the absolute abundance of every unique TCRbeta CDR3 rearrangement. For each sample, productive Simpson clonality was calculated as the square root of Simpson's diversity index over productive rearrangements. TCRdb took over this immuneACCESS table, retaining in-frame rearrangements with V and J assigned. Such tables are incomplete; in checked studies, under half of the missing clones stem from an unresolved V gene, and the remainder is unexplained. The V and J calls and the clone size are those of that table, but D and trimming were determined from the DNA. The sample data list about 280,000 clones, and about 85% of these were observed just once. Of the sample, about 2.5% falls within the top ten clones.

V loses 2 bases, J loses 9 bases, and the germline ends lie 14 bases apart. Taken from cysteine to phenylalanine, the CDR3 has 13 residues. Left in the record is the CDR3 DNA by itself, 39 bases read in frame from the first base. Via the germline V gene, CDR1 is SGDLS and CDR2 YYNGEE. The chain was built from TRBV9 and TRBJ2-5; a tentative D call is TRBD1 (7 bases match). Sequenced: PBMCs or T cells enriched from blood (not recorded which). This sequence was found in a woman aged 45-60 years who had recovered from COVID-19. CDR3 region: CASSVAQGGAQYF. The DNA sequence is as follows: TGTGCCAGCAGCGTCGCGCAGGGGGGTGCCCAGTACTTC.